The rows below give T cell receptor beta chains drawn from one sample of a study of T cell changes during pregnancy in multiple sclerosis. The data were produced by immunoSEQ multiplex PCR, yet TCRdb's version contains in-frame clones alone and is incomplete. Counted here are approximately 37,000 clones, around 94% occurring once; the ten biggest clones make up 1.5% to 2%. The specimen was peripheral blood, collected in the third trimester of pregnancy. The receptor set was obtained from a female donor with multiple sclerosis, enrolled in a pregnancy study. CDR3s include the opening cysteine and the closing phenylalanine or tryptophan. The D gene is left open where the match is weak. Clone sizes are given selectively: once, few, many, or a class where the clone is expanded.

d_call j_call clone_size v_call cdr3_aa cdr3_nt
TRBD1 TRBJ2-7 - TRBV5-6 CASSLGTGTGLYEQYF TGTGCCAGCAGCTTAGGCACCGGGACAGGTCTCTACGAGCAGTACTTC
TRBD2 TRBJ2-2 - TRBV7-9 CASSSYRTSGTGELFF TGTGCCAGCAGCTCCTATAGGACTAGCGGGACCGGGGAGCTGTTTTTT
- TRBJ1-3 - TRBV7-9 CASDSNTIYF TGTGCCAGCGACAGCAACACCATATATTTT
TRBD1 TRBJ2-3 - TRBV28 CASSGIGTVLADTQYF TGTGCCAGCAGTGGTATTGGGACAGTTTTGGCAGATACGCAGTATTTT
- TRBJ2-7 - TRBV4-3 CASTQSLGQGKQYF TGCGCCAGCACCCAAAGTCTAGGGCAGGGAAAGCAGTACTTC
TRBD1 TRBJ2-2 - TRBV10-3 CAISESGQGGTGELFF TGTGCCATCAGTGAGTCTGGACAGGGGGGCACCGGGGAGCTGTTTTTT
- TRBJ2-1 - TRBV28 CASSFGADNEQFF TGTGCCAGCAGTTTTGGAGCGGACAATGAGCAGTTCTTC
TRBD1 TRBJ2-2 - TRBV5-4 CASSFWTGNTGELFF TGTGCCAGCAGCTTTTGGACAGGGAACACCGGGGAGCTGTTTTTT
TRBD2 TRBJ2-5 once TRBV6-6 CASSYWRLAGDETQYF TGTGCCAGCAGTTACTGGAGACTAGCGGGAGATGAGACCCAGTACTTC
- TRBJ2-3 - TRBV6-6 CASSRQYTDTQYF TGTGCCAGCAGTAGACAGTACACAGATACGCAGTATTTT
TRBD1 TRBJ1-6 - TRBV6-5 CASRIDRGVNSPLHF TGTGCCAGCAGAATCGACAGGGGAGTAAATTCACCCCTCCACTTT
TRBD1 TRBJ2-3 - TRBV5-8 CASSWGQNTDTQYF TGTGCCAGCAGCTGGGGACAGAACACAGATACGCAGTATTTT
- TRBJ1-5 - TRBV6-1 CASSPREYAQPQHF TGTGCCAGCAGTCCACGGGAGTACGCTCAGCCCCAGCATTTT
TRBD2 TRBJ2-7 few TRBV7-9 CASSLVASGSYEQYF TGTGCCAGCAGCTTAGTTGCTAGCGGGAGCTACGAGCAGTACTTC
TRBD2 TRBJ2-3 - TRBV5-5 CASSSFRLAGGTDTQYF TGTGCCAGCAGCTCATTTAGACTAGCGGGGGGCACAGATACGCAGTATTTT
TRBD2 TRBJ2-7 - TRBV7-9 CASSPSGGNEQYF TGTGCCAGCAGCCCTAGCGGGGGTAACGAGCAGTACTTC
- TRBJ1-1 - TRBV6-1 CASSGLGTEAFF TGTGCCAGCAGTGGACTGGGCACTGAAGCTTTCTTT
TRBD1 TRBJ2-7 - TRBV4-3 CASSHRQGALYEQYF TGCGCCAGCAGCCACAGACAGGGGGCCTTATACGAGCAGTACTTC
TRBD1 TRBJ1-2 - TRBV19 CASISEKGAQGYTF TGTGCCAGTATATCGGAGAAGGGGGCGCAGGGCTACACCTTC
TRBD2 TRBJ2-2 once TRBV2 CASSVAGARNTGELFF TGTGCCAGCAGTGTAGCGGGGGCGCGGAACACCGGGGAGCTGTTTTTT
- TRBJ1-1 - TRBV9 CASSVGQRNTEAFF TGTGCCAGCAGCGTAGGACAGCGGAACACTGAAGCTTTCTTT
- TRBJ2-1 - TRBV29-1 CSVLGVTSYNEQFF TGCAGCGTTCTTGGAGTAACTTCCTACAATGAGCAGTTCTTC
- TRBJ1-4 - TRBV27 CASSLQAKNEKLFF TGTGCCAGCAGTTTACAGGCTAAGAATGAAAAACTGTTTTTT
- TRBJ1-1 - TRBV27 CASSRIQGGNTEAFF TGTGCCAGCAGTCGTATACAGGGTGGAAACACTGAAGCTTTCTTT
- TRBJ1-5 - TRBV19 CASSMQGLGQPQHF TGTGCCAGTAGTATGCAGGGTTTGGGTCAGCCCCAGCATTTT
TRBD1 TRBJ2-7 - TRBV4-1 CASRRTGEGEQYF TGCGCCAGCCGTAGGACAGGGGAGGGCGAGCAGTACTTC
TRBD1 TRBJ1-1 - TRBV11-2 CASSLLGQGDSNTEAFF TGTGCCAGCAGCCTGCTGGGACAGGGGGACTCTAACACTGAAGCTTTCTTT
TRBD1 TRBJ1-6 - TRBV10-3 CAIWEGTGSSPLHF TGTGCCATTTGGGAGGGGACAGGAAGTTCACCCCTCCACTTT
- TRBJ1-6 - TRBV27 CASSFRSAYNSPLHF TGTGCCAGCAGTTTCAGGTCGGCCTATAATTCACCCCTCCACTTT
- TRBJ1-3 - TRBV30 CAWSRPGSGNTIYF TGTGCCTGGAGTCGCCCAGGGTCTGGAAACACCATATATTTT
TRBD1 TRBJ1-2 once TRBV27 CASSSGQGGYGYTF TGTGCCAGCAGTTCGGGACAGGGAGGATATGGCTACACCTTC
TRBD2 TRBJ2-3 - TRBV6-5 CASSYLGLAGPDTQYF TGTGCCAGCAGTTACCTGGGACTAGCGGGACCAGATACGCAGTATTTT
TRBD2 TRBJ2-1 - TRBV2 CASSELGLAGGNSYNEQFF TGTGCCAGCAGTGAGCTAGGTCTAGCGGGGGGCAACTCCTACAATGAGCAGTTCTTC
- TRBJ2-5 - TRBV5-1 CASSLQASQETQYF TGCGCCAGCAGCTTGCAGGCCTCCCAAGAGACCCAGTACTTC
- TRBJ1-1 - TRBV18 CASSPKTGGTEAFF TGTGCCAGCTCACCAAAGACAGGAGGCACTGAAGCTTTCTTT
TRBD1 TRBJ1-1 - TRBV7-9 CASSLAFGQGAGDTEAFF TGTGCCAGCAGCTTAGCCTTCGGACAGGGGGCTGGGGACACTGAAGCTTTCTTT
- TRBJ1-5 few TRBV6-4 CASSADSDQPQHF TGTGCCAGCAGCGCGGACTCAGATCAGCCCCAGCATTTT
- TRBJ1-2 - TRBV9 CASSPQPTGLSYGYTF TGTGCCAGCAGCCCCCAACCGACAGGACTCTCCTATGGCTACACCTTC
TRBD1 TRBJ2-2 - TRBV28 CASTLPGQGDSTGELFF TGTGCCAGCACCCTCCCCGGACAGGGGGACAGCACCGGGGAGCTGTTTTTT
TRBD1 TRBJ1-6 - TRBV7-2 CASSAGTGVGISPLHF TGTGCCAGCAGCGCGGGGACAGGCGTAGGGATTTCACCCCTCCACTTT
- TRBJ1-2 once TRBV12-2 CASRPRGGGYYGYTF TGTGCAAGTCGCCCGCGGGGGGGAGGCTACTATGGCTACACCTTC
TRBD1 TRBJ2-1 once TRBV4-2 CASRPGTGMNEQFF TGTGCCAGTAGACCCGGGACAGGGATGAATGAGCAGTTCTTC
TRBD1 TRBJ1-4 - TRBV9 CASSVDPGQGREKLFF TGTGCCAGCAGCGTAGACCCGGGACAGGGGAGAGAAAAACTGTTTTTT
- TRBJ1-2 - TRBV27 CASSLSSPRSSPYGYTF TGTGCCAGCAGTTTATCATCCCCTCGGAGCAGCCCCTATGGCTACACCTTC
TRBD2 TRBJ2-3 - TRBV27 CASSLWRGGSTDTQYF TGTGCCAGCAGTTTATGGCGGGGAGGGAGCACAGATACGCAGTATTTT
TRBD2 TRBJ2-1 once TRBV2 CASSDPSLAGAYNEQFF TGTGCCAGCAGTGATCCGTCCCTAGCGGGGGCGTACAATGAGCAGTTCTTC
- TRBJ2-1 - TRBV5-6 CASSLFIPDRSSYNEQFF TGTGCCAGCAGCTTGTTTATCCCAGACAGGAGCTCCTACAATGAGCAGTTCTTC
TRBD2 TRBJ2-1 - TRBV11-1 CASSLISGTSGNEQFF TGTGCCAGCAGCTTAATCTCCGGGACTAGCGGCAATGAGCAGTTCTTC
TRBD2 TRBJ2-7 - TRBV19 CASSIIAGDGEQYF TGTGCCAGTAGTATAATAGCGGGAGACGGCGAGCAGTACTTC
TRBD2 TRBJ2-2 - TRBV29-1 CSVGTSEAGELFF TGCAGCGTCGGGACTAGCGAGGCCGGGGAGCTGTTTTTT
TRBD1 TRBJ2-7 - TRBV30 CAWSVFPGQPPYEQYF TGTGCCTGGAGTGTTTTCCCGGGACAGCCCCCTTACGAGCAGTACTTC
TRBD2 TRBJ2-7 - TRBV28 CASRGTGLERYEQYF TGTGCCAGCAGGGGGACGGGACTAGAAAGGTACGAGCAGTACTTC
TRBD1 TRBJ1-2 once TRBV7-2 CASSRTQGARGDGYTF TGTGCCAGCAGCCGGACGCAGGGGGCGCGAGGGGATGGCTACACCTTC